This T cell receptor beta chain appears in the sequencing data of a study of T cell responses to AZD1222 COVID-19 vaccine. Whole-study context: Second doses that came at about 4 or about 12 weeks were put together.

Clones were read by immunoSEQ multiplex PCR, and TCRdb kept only the in-frame ones, dropping some. The repertoire holds about 98,000 clones, nearly 90% seen once, with 5.8% in the top ten. Looked up from germline, CDR1 is LNHNV and CDR2 is YYDKDF (reference sequence). V lost 0 bases to trimming and J lost 4 bases, with 10 bases between them. This CDR3 comprises 15 residues. Study-level findings and limits: In a largely white British group with more females than males, clonal diversity was possibly underestimated. Repertoire sampling occurred only after the peak T cell response.

As for this clone: The antigen is not known.

The chain couples TRBV15 to TRBJ1-5; D gene uncertain. This TCR came from an adult in good health. The starting material was peripheral blood, obtained on day 0 of AZD1222 vaccination. CDR3 protein: CATSRDERENQPQHF. The CDR3 nucleotides read TGTGCCACCAGCAGAGACGAGCGGGAGAATCAGCCCCAGCATTTT.